Below, 26 T cell receptor beta chains from the same sample are listed, as sequenced in a study of T-cell memory formation after mild COVID-19. TCRdb re-derived calls from the 5' RACE reads in MiXCR, one entry per CDR3 protein. The table lists around 99,000 distinct CDR3 sequences, roughly an eighth of them singletons. Sequencing was performed on PBMCs or a T cell subset sorted from them (not recorded which). The receptors were gathered from a man younger than 30 who had mild COVID-19 (a few samples of this study predate the infection). Cell type and time point are not known.

The V gene is TRBV24-1, the J gene TRBJ1-2; unclear D gene. Germline V lookup: CDR1 KGHDR, CDR2 SFDVKD. The ends were cut back, 2 bases at V and 4 bases at J, with 7 bases in the middle. The CDR3 is 13 amino acids. The DNA for the CDR3 is TGTGCCACCAGTGATTACAACGGCTATGGCTACACCTTC. This sequence encodes CATSDYNGYGYTF.

This clonotype was seen a handful of times. The chain recombines TRBV4-3 with TRBJ1-1; D not certain. Trimming pared 1 base from V and 6 bases from J, leaving 18 bases between. The CDR3 loop spans 16 amino acids. Germline V gene data show CDR1 as LGHNA and CDR2 as YSLEER. CDR3 residues: CASSQAPQYANAEAFF. The CDR3 bases are TGCGCCAGCAGCCAAGCCCCACAGTACGCCAACGCTGAAGCTTTCTTT.

The chain carries TRBV6-2 or TRBV6-3 and TRBJ1-1, with 7 bases lining up with TRBD1. Germline loops: CDR1 MNHEY, CDR2 SVGEGT. The CDR3 extends over 16 amino acids. The V segment lost 0 bases and the J segment 5 bases; nucleotides outside the gene matches: 9. CDR3 region: CASSYSYDREWTEAFF. DNA of the CDR3: TGTGCCAGCAGTTACTCGTACGACAGGGAGTGGACTGAAGCTTTCTTT.

This clonotype has only a few counts. The chain combines TRBV19 with TRBJ1-1; D uncertain. The CDR3 runs 11 residues. Trimming took 9 bases from V and 5 from J, leaving 10 bases between them. Germline V CDR1 and CDR2: LNHDA, SQIVND (reference sequence). In DNA, the CDR3 is TGTGCCAGCTCGGTTCGAACTGAAGCTTTCTTT. This encodes CASSVRTEAFF.

This chain joins TRBV6-4 and TRBJ2-5; 11 bases agree with TRBD2. The CDR3 spans 14 residues. CDR1 is MRHNA, CDR2 SNTAGT, per germline. Trimming cost V 5 bases and J 2 bases; bases outside gene matches: 1. The CDR3 nucleotides are TGTGCCAGCAGTCCTAGCGGGGGGCAAGAGACCCAGTACTTC. Its protein product is CASSPSGGQETQYF.

This clonotype was seen more than once but under ten times. An end of the junction does not agree with germline; a read error may underlie this. The V gene is TRBV4-1, the J gene TRBJ1-1, with 8 nucleotides matching TRBD1. From germline, CDR1 is MGHRA and CDR2 YSYEKL. The CDR3 sequence is 13 residues long. The CDR3: CASSQRGGDRTIF. CDR3 bases: TGCGCCAGCAGCCAAAGGGGGGGGGACAGGACAATCTTT.

This clonotype was counted between two and nine times. CDR3 DNA: TGTGCCAGCAACTTTGGGGGGGTCAATCAGCCCCAGCATTTT. It translates to CASNFGGVNQPQHF. This rearrangement joins TRBV7-2 to TRBJ1-5; D perhaps matches TRBD1 (5 bases). Trimming pared 7 bases from V and 3 bases from J, leaving 13 bases between. CDR1 is SGHTA, CDR2 FQGNSA, per germline. The CDR3 has 14 residues.

A few counts support this clonotype. The genes are TRBV4-1 and TRBJ2-1; tentatively, D is TRBD1 (5 bases). The germline V and J ends were trimmed by 5 bases and 0 bases, with 8 bases remaining between them. Germline-derived CDR1 and CDR2 are MGHRA and YSYEKL. The CDR3 has 14 residues. CDR3 bases: TGCGCCAGCAGCGCACAGGCCTCCTACAATGAGCAGTTCTTC. Translated, it gives CASSAQASYNEQFF.

V is TRBV4-2 and J is TRBJ2-7; a possible D gene is TRBD1 (6 bases). This CDR3 comprises 14 residues. Trimming took 0 bases from V and 1 from J, leaving 7 bases between them. Germline CDR1 LGHNA, CDR2 YNFKEQ. The CDR3 reads CASSQDRGSYEQYV. The CDR3 DNA reads as TGTGCCAGCAGCCAAGACAGGGGATCCTACGAGCAGTACGTC.

The chain recombines TRBV18 with TRBJ2-3; 8 bases match TRBD1. V trimming: 6 bases; J trimming: 4 bases; junction bases outside the gene matches: 9. Germline values: CDR1 KGHSH, CDR2 LQKENI. The CDR3 extends over 15 amino acids. The CDR3 here is CASSSRDRGPDTQYF. The CDR3 bases are TGTGCCAGCTCTTCCCGAGACAGGGGCCCAGATACGCAGTATTTT. Full variable domain (remainder filled in from reference TRBV18 and TRBJ2-3): NAGVMQNPRHLVRRRGQEARLRCSPMKGHSHVYWYRQLPEEGLKFMVYLQKENIIDESGMPKERFSAEFPKEGPSILRIQQVVRGDSAAYFCASSSRDRGPDTQYFGPGTRLTVL.

This clonotype has a handful of counts. The rearrangement links TRBV12-3 or TRBV12-4 to TRBJ2-1; a possible D gene is TRBD2 (6 bases). This CDR3 comprises 14 residues. Trimming shortened V by 1 base and J by 3 bases, and 7 bases separated the two germline ends. The CDR3 spells CASSLGGVYNEQFF. Here the CDR3 DNA reads TGTGCCAGCAGTTTAGGGGGGGTCTACAATGAGCAGTTCTTC.

This clonotype appeared a few times. The chain uses TRBV20-1 and TRBJ2-7, with a possible D match to TRBD1 (6 bases). The germline V gene has CDR1 DFQATT and CDR2 SNEGSKA (reference sequence). V lost 1 base, J lost 6 bases, and 22 bases lay in between. This CDR3 is 16 amino acids long. In DNA form, the CDR3 reads TGCAGTGCTAGAGTCCCACAGGGTACTTTAGGAGGCGAGCAGTACTTC. Its protein is CSARVPQGTLGGEQYF.

This chain links TRBV7-8 with TRBJ2-3; 11 bases align to TRBD2. Trimming removed 4 bases from V and 3 bases from J; junction bases left unmatched: 3. The CDR3 is made up of 15 amino acids. Germline V gene sequence: CDR1 SGHVS, CDR2 FQNEAQ. The CDR3 here is CASSSGLAATDTQYF. CDR3 nucleotides: TGTGCCAGCAGCTCGGGACTAGCGGCGACAGATACGCAGTATTTT. Drawing the rest from reference TRBV7-8 and TRBJ2-3, the complete variable domain is GAGVSQSPRYKVAKRGQDVALRCDPISGHVSLFWYQQALGQGPEFLTYFQNEAQLDKSGLPSDRFFAERPEGSVSTLKIQRTQQEDSAVYLCASSSGLAATDTQYFGPGTRLTVL.

This rearrangement joins TRBV6-5 to TRBJ2-2; no firm D call. Per the germline V gene, CDR1 is MNHEY and CDR2 is SVGAGI. The V end was cut by 2 bases, the J end by 2 bases, with 9 bases between. The CDR3 is made up of 15 amino acids. The CDR3 nucleotides read TGTGCCAGCAGTTACGTAGAAACTAACACCGGGGAGCTGTTTTTT. This codes for CASSYVETNTGELFF.

This chain uses TRBV9 with TRBJ2-1; 7 bases map to TRBD1. The trim removed 4 bases at V and 3 bases at J, leaving 7 bases unmatched. CDR1 is SGDLS, CDR2 YYNGEE, per germline. The CDR3 is made up of 15 amino acids. DNA for the CDR3: TGTGCCAGCAGCACCCGGGACAGTGGCTACAATGAGCAGTTCTTC. Its protein is CASSTRDSGYNEQFF.

The chain carries TRBV10-3 and TRBJ2-3; D possibly uses TRBD1 or TRBD2 (5 bases each). The CDR3 runs to 15 residues. Trimming shortened V by 6 bases and J by 6 bases, and 19 bases separated the two germline ends. From germline, CDR1 is ENHRY and CDR2 SYGVKD. CDR3 DNA: TGTGCCATCAGGGCCCCCGGGGCCAGGGCGGATACGCAGTATTTT. Translated, it gives CAIRAPGARADTQYF.

This clonotype was seen only a few times. This sequence joins TRBV4-2 and TRBJ1-1; D is undetermined. V was clipped by 0 bases and J by 6 bases, with 14 bases between them. This CDR3 has 15 residues. CDR1 is LGHNA and CDR2 is YNFKEQ in the germline V gene. The CDR3 DNA is TGTGCCAGCAGCCAAGATATGGAGTCATACGCTGAAGCTTTCTTT. Protein sequence: CASSQDMESYAEAFF.

This sequence joins TRBV19 and TRBJ1-1; no clear D gene. The CDR3 consists of 13 residues. CDR1 and CDR2 (germline): LNHDA, SQIVND (reference sequence). V was pared by 7 bases and J by 4 bases, with 13 bases between. CDR3 DNA: TGTGCCAGTAATCCCCGGGCGGGCACTGAAGCTTTCTTT. Its translation is CASNPRAGTEAFF.

This chain joins TRBV7-9 and TRBJ2-5; 10 bases are a match to TRBD2. V dropped 5 bases and J dropped 4; count of bases not matched to a gene: 13. Germline V gene lookup returns CDR1 SEHNR and CDR2 FQNEAQ (reference sequence). There are 17 residues in the CDR3. CDR3 protein: CASSPARGLALGETQYF. In DNA form, the CDR3 reads TGTGCCAGCAGCCCAGCCAGGGGACTAGCGCTGGGAGAGACCCAGTACTTC.

In its sample, this clonotype was seen many times. This chain links TRBV5-1 with TRBJ2-5; 11 nucleotides line up with TRBD2. This CDR3 contains 15 residues. CDR1 and CDR2 from the germline V gene are SGHRS and YFSETQ. V lost 5 bases to trimming and J lost 2 bases; unmatched junction nucleotides: 5. The CDR3: CASRNLAGGQETQYF. For the CDR3, the DNA is TGCGCCAGCAGGAATCTAGCGGGGGGACAAGAGACCCAGTACTTC.

V gene TRBV6-6 combines with J gene TRBJ2-5; 10 nucleotides match TRBD2. Germline-derived CDR1 and CDR2 are MNHNY and SVGAGI (reference sequence). The V and J ends lost 2 bases and 3 bases, in that order; junction bases with no gene match: 0. This CDR3 comprises 14 residues. CDR3 residues: CASSYGLAEETQYF. The CDR3 nucleotides are TGTGCCAGCAGTTACGGACTAGCGGAAGAGACCCAGTACTTC.

This clonotype came up a few times. This rearrangement joins TRBV4-1 to TRBJ2-1; D is perhaps TRBD2 (6 bases). The CDR3 totals 17 residues. V lost 0 bases to trimming and J lost 0 bases, with 12 bases between them. CDR1 and CDR2 from the germline V gene are MGHRA and YSYEKL. CDR3 nucleotides: TGCGCCAGCAGCCAAGATATTAGCGGATCCTCCTACAATGAGCAGTTCTTC. Amino acids: CASSQDISGSSYNEQFF.

In its sample, this clonotype was seen a few times. The CDR3 DNA reads as TGTGCCAGCAGTACTCCGGGATACAGGGATCAGCCCCAGCATTTT. Its protein is CASSTPGYRDQPQHF. The V gene is TRBV28, the J gene TRBJ1-5, with D possibly TRBD1 on 6 matching bases. V was cut by 5 bases and J by 5 bases, with 16 bases left in between. Per the germline V gene, CDR1 is MDHEN and CDR2 is SYDVKM. CDR3 size: 15 residues.

The chain is built from TRBV29-1 and TRBJ2-1, with 7 bases fitting TRBD2. CDR1 and CDR2 (germline): SQVTM, ANQGSEA. This CDR3 is 13 amino acids long. The V segment lost 3 bases and the J segment 9 bases; nucleotides outside the gene matches: 8. The CDR3 here is CSVEWRPGGEQFF. The CDR3 DNA sequence: TGCAGCGTTGAGTGGCGGCCGGGGGGTGAGCAGTTCTTC.

The chain employs TRBV4-3 and TRBJ2-1; no reliable D call. CDR3 length equals 16 residues. Germline CDR1 LGHNA, CDR2 YSLEER. The V end lost 0 bases, the J end lost 0 bases, and 9 bases lay between the germline ends. The CDR3 DNA follows: TGCGCCAGCAGCCAAGACTTCAGGAGCTCCTACAATGAGCAGTTCTTC. It is translated as CASSQDFRSSYNEQFF.

This clonotype was observed a handful of times. This chain joins TRBV5-5 and TRBJ2-2; D perhaps matches TRBD1 (6 bases). This CDR3 is built from 14 residues. Trimming removed 4 bases at V and 4 bases at J, with 11 bases between. Germline CDR1 SGHKS, CDR2 YYEKEE (reference sequence). The CDR3 region has the DNA TGTGCCAGCAGCCCCGACAGGACCACCGGGGAGCTGTTTTTT. Protein sequence: CASSPDRTTGELFF.